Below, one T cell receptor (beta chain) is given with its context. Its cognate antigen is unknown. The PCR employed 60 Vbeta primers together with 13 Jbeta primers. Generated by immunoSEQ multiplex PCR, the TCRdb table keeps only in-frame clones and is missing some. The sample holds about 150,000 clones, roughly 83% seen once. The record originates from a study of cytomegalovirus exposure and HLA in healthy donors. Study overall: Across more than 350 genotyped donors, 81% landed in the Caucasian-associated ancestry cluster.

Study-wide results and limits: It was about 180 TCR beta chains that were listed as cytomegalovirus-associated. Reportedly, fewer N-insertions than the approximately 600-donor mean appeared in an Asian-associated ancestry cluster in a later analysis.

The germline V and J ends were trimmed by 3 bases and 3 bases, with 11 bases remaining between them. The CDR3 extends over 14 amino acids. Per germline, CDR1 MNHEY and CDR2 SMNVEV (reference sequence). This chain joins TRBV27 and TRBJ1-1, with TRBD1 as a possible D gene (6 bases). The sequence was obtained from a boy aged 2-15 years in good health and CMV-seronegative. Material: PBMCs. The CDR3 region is CASSFLGAHTEAFF. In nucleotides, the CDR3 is TGTGCCAGCAGTTTCCTGGGGGCGCACACTGAAGCTTTCTTT.